A selection of T cell receptor beta chains follows, all from one sample in a study of control samples from healthy donors and cancer patients. Profiled with immunoSEQ multiplex PCR; TCRdb holds only in-frame clones, not every one. The sample has over 150,000 clones, 96% seen once. Sequenced input: blood. Receptors were obtained from a woman in her 30s in good health. The conserved cysteine and the conserved F or W are not part of the CDR3 here.

cdr3_length: 12
v_call: TRBV3-1/TRBV3-2
cdr3_aa: ASSQSGRGYEQY

cdr3_length: 11
v_call: TRBV7-8
cdr3_aa: ASSQDRFHEQY

cdr3_length: 14
v_call: TRBV5-1
cdr3_aa: ASSLRTGANTGELF

cdr3_length: 13
v_call: TRBV11-3
cdr3_aa: ASSLGGKRTDTQY

cdr3_length: 12
v_call: TRBV2
cdr3_aa: ASSEARGQLKAF

cdr3_length: 13
v_call: TRBV11-3
cdr3_aa: ASSPRRGYNSPLH

cdr3_length: 13
v_call: TRBV5-5
cdr3_aa: ASSRVGLRTDTQY

cdr3_length: 13
v_call: TRBV11-2
cdr3_aa: ASRSGDRLNTEAF

cdr3_length: 10
v_call: TRBV29-1
cdr3_aa: SVVGVRETQY

cdr3_length: 13
v_call: TRBV4-1
cdr3_aa: ASSQGLANSYEQY

cdr3_length: 13
v_call: TRBV5-1
cdr3_aa: ASSSQGYQGETQY

cdr3_length: 12
v_call: TRBV5-4
cdr3_aa: ASSLAGAPGKLF

cdr3_length: 11
v_call: TRBV10-1
cdr3_aa: ASSGNSKTEAF

cdr3_length: 9
v_call: TRBV14
cdr3_aa: ASSQGGQQF

cdr3_length: 15
v_call: TRBV11-2
cdr3_aa: ASSLVPSGRARETQY

cdr3_length: 14
v_call: TRBV6-1
cdr3_aa: ASSEPWGGRDNEQF

cdr3_length: 11
v_call: TRBV12-3/TRBV12-4
cdr3_aa: ASSRTGRAEAF

cdr3_length: 15
v_call: TRBV7-2
cdr3_aa: ASSPLFRRQGNYGYT

cdr3_length: 14
v_call: TRBV28
cdr3_aa: ASSSPSGGSTDTQY

cdr3_length: 11
v_call: TRBV3-1/TRBV3-2
cdr3_aa: ASSRDRAYEQY

cdr3_length: 14
v_call: TRBV12-5
cdr3_aa: ASGLVLLGRVDGYT

cdr3_length: 12
v_call: TRBV6-4
cdr3_aa: ASSDSLGSGELF

cdr3_length: 12
v_call: TRBV6-1
cdr3_aa: ASSENRGPGEQY

cdr3_length: 10
v_call: TRBV3-1/TRBV3-2
cdr3_aa: ASSRETTEAF

cdr3_length: 11
v_call: TRBV19
cdr3_aa: ASSWGQNSPLH

cdr3_length: 12
v_call: TRBV27
cdr3_aa: ASSFLVGQTEQY

cdr3_length: 11
v_call: TRBV30
cdr3_aa: AWTSGVSDTQY

cdr3_length: 13
v_call: TRBV5-4
cdr3_aa: ASSRPGQEAYEQY

cdr3_length: 10
v_call: TRBV12-5
cdr3_aa: ASGWTNGPQH

cdr3_length: 11
v_call: TRBV6-2/TRBV6-3
cdr3_aa: ASSLTSTGELF

cdr3_length: 13
v_call: TRBV27
cdr3_aa: ASSFLGATNEKLF

cdr3_length: 11
v_call: TRBV3-1/TRBV3-2
cdr3_aa: ASSRGGPGEQY

cdr3_length: 13
v_call: TRBV3-1/TRBV3-2
cdr3_aa: ASSQFLMNTGELF

cdr3_length: 12
v_call: TRBV5-8
cdr3_aa: ASSLQGAGNTIY

cdr3_length: 16
v_call: TRBV9
cdr3_aa: ASSVATERGEANYGYT

cdr3_length: 13
v_call: TRBV28
cdr3_aa: ASIPGETVYYEQY

cdr3_length: 13
v_call: TRBV5-1
cdr3_aa: ASTRDGAGTGELF

cdr3_length: 13
v_call: TRBV5-6
cdr3_aa: ASSSAAGEIEKLF

cdr3_length: 14
v_call: TRBV3-1/TRBV3-2
cdr3_aa: ASSQDMWGTYNEQF

cdr3_length: 11
v_call: TRBV7-9
cdr3_aa: ASSLAGATEAF

cdr3_length: 14
v_call: TRBV5-4
cdr3_aa: ASSRLYGGAEYGYT

cdr3_length: 14
v_call: TRBV28
cdr3_aa: ASSPRDIGVGYGYT

cdr3_length: 11
v_call: TRBV30
cdr3_aa: AWSRDRGETQY

cdr3_length: 10
v_call: TRBV12-3/TRBV12-4
cdr3_aa: ASSPPNQPQH

cdr3_length: 14
v_call: TRBV14
cdr3_aa: ASSQGTAGFGNTIY

cdr3_length: 11
v_call: TRBV30
cdr3_aa: AWRPGNNSPLH

cdr3_length: 13
v_call: TRBV28
cdr3_aa: ASSSGDIAYQPQH

cdr3_length: 11
v_call: TRBV2
cdr3_aa: AREENRADEQF

cdr3_length: 12
v_call: TRBV27
cdr3_aa: ASSPRDHLGGYT

cdr3_length: 13
v_call: TRBV6-5
cdr3_aa: ASSYGGGTYNEQF

cdr3_length: 12
v_call: TRBV6-7
cdr3_aa: ASRQKGVPYEQY